This TCR beta chain stems from a study of cytomegalovirus exposure and HLA in healthy donors. Study-wide context: Later, an analysis reported that the 120 or so validation repertoires had used the same platform as the approximately 630 first-cohort repertoires. Study results and caveats: TCR beta chains numbering 150 to 200 were designated cytomegalovirus-associated.

CDR3 size: 14 residues. CDR1 is SGHRS and CDR2 is YFSETQ in the germline V gene. The ends lost 3 bases at V and 6 bases at J; junction bases unmatched: 4. Concerning this clone: The antigen is not known.

Donors came from a validation cohort of over a hundred subjects, distinct from the first 666-subject cohort. Method: immunoSEQ multiplex PCR; TCRdb's copy keeps in-frame clones and lacks some. Altogether about 120,000 clones are present, around 86% being singletons, with the ten largest covering roughly 5.3%. This chain uses TRBV5-1 with TRBJ2-2; TRBD1 matches at 8 bases. The sequencing sample was made of PBMCs. The origin of this receptor is a man aged 18-30 years in good health and CMV-seronegative. The CDR3 region has the DNA TGCGCCAGCAGCTGGACAGGGTCCCCCGGGGAGCTGTTTTTT. Its translation: CASSWTGSPGELFF. The variable domain in full, completed from reference TRBV5-1 and TRBJ2-2, reads KAGVTQTPRYLIKTRGQQVTLSCSPISGHRSVSWYQQTPGQGLQFLFEYFSETQRNKGNFPGRFSGRQFSNSRSEMNVSTLELGDSALYLCASSWTGSPGELFFGEGSRLTVL.